This T cell receptor (beta chain) was sequenced for a study of Graves' ophthalmopathy and Graves' hyperthyroidism. The sequenced template was RNA, covering the TCR beta CDR3 region. Investigators did first-round RT-PCR with HTBI primers, then second-round multiplex PCR. MiXCR, run by TCRdb on the multiplex PCR reads, gives a single entry per CDR3 protein. The sample lists about 160,000 distinct CDR3 sequences; less than 45% were seen once. This CDR3 region has 15 residues. Germline CDR1 LGHNA, CDR2 YNFKEQ. V was pared by 3 bases and J by 3 bases, with 12 bases between. This clonotype has ten or more counts.

Sequenced: peripheral blood. J is TRBJ1-5 and V is TRBV4-2; D unresolved. The sequence derives from a woman between 35 and 50 years old with Graves' ophthalmopathy. In DNA form, the CDR3 reads TGTGCCAGCAGCCACAGCAGCTTGACCAATCAGCCCCAGCATTTT. This gives the protein CASSHSSLTNQPQHF.